These T cell receptor beta chains were read from a single sample in a study of T cells in Graves' hyperthyroidism and ophthalmopathy. TCRdb re-analysed the multiplex PCR reads in MiXCR, keeping a single row per CDR3 protein. Here the sample spans roughly 290,000 distinct CDR3 sequences, about an eighth being singletons. Sequencing input: blood. Source of these receptors: a woman aged 40 to 55 with Graves' hyperthyroidism. Each CDR3 is given with its conserved first and last residue. D genes are given only for firm matches. Size is omitted from some rows. Given values are once, few, many or a class for expanded clones.

many,TRBJ2-1,TRBD2,14,TRBV20-1,CSAPIAGGGDEQFF,TGCAGTGCTCCGATAGCGGGAGGTGGTGATGAGCAGTTCTTC
few,TRBJ2-7,TRBD2,15,TRBV7-2,CASREGLAGGYEQYF,TGTGCCAGCAGGGAGGGACTAGCGGGAGGGTACGAGCAGTACTTC
many,TRBJ2-2,TRBD2,16,TRBV5-1,CASSLGLAGNTGELFF,TGCGCCAGCAGCTTGGGGCTAGCGGGCAACACCGGGGAGCTGTTTTTT
many,TRBJ1-2,-,14,TRBV16,CASSLEPVPGGYTF,TGTGCCAGCAGCCTAGAGCCAGTCCCAGGAGGCTACACCTTC
many,TRBJ1-5,-,14,TRBV5-1,CASSLEGGKEPQHF,TGCGCCAGCAGCTTGGAGGGGGGGAAGGAGCCCCAGCATTTT
-,TRBJ2-7,TRBD1,16,TRBV7-2,CASGPYRDRVTYEQYF,TGTGCCAGCGGCCCTTACCGGGACAGGGTTACGTACGAGCAGTACTTC
-,TRBJ2-1,-,13,TRBV9,CASSVPVAGGQFF,TGTGCCAGCAGCGTGCCTGTGGCCGGTGGGCAGTTCTTC
few,TRBJ2-1,-,13,TRBV14,CASSQSLIDEQFF,TGTGCCAGCAGCCAATCTCTAATCGATGAGCAGTTCTTC
few,TRBJ1-1,-,14,TRBV14,CASSQTSVDSEAFF,TGTGCCAGCAGCCAAACTTCCGTGGACAGTGAAGCTTTCTTT
few,TRBJ2-4,-,14,TRBV12-3/TRBV12-4,CASSHLQRKNIQYF,TGTGCCAGCAGTCACCTGCAGCGCAAAAACATTCAGTACTTC
many,TRBJ2-1,TRBD2,16,TRBV27,CASSSLAGLSYNEQFF,TGTGCCAGCAGTTCATTAGCGGGTCTCTCCTACAATGAGCAGTTCTTC
many,TRBJ1-2,TRBD1,16,TRBV28,CASRPRGQGAREGYTF,TGTGCCAGCAGACCACGCGGACAGGGTGCCAGGGAGGGCTACACCTTC
many,TRBJ2-7,TRBD2,14,TRBV20-1,CSADLAGGPYEQYF,TGCAGTGCTGACCTAGCGGGAGGCCCCTACGAGCAGTACTTC
many,TRBJ1-1,-,14,TRBV6-1,CASSAGLRNTEAFF,TGTGCCAGCAGTGCAGGGTTAAGGAACACTGAAGCTTTCTTT
many,TRBJ1-2,TRBD1,13,TRBV20-1,CSAPGQGDYGYTF,TGCAGTGCGCCGGGACAGGGGGACTATGGCTACACCTTC
-,TRBJ1-3,-,15,TRBV10-3,CAISDQGLAGNTIYF,TGTGCCATCAGTGACCAGGGGTTGGCTGGAAACACCATATATTTT
-,TRBJ1-5,-,16,TRBV5-8,CASSFRRFWGNQPQHF,TGTGCCAGCAGCTTCCGCAGGTTTTGGGGCAATCAGCCCCAGCATTTT
many,TRBJ2-1,TRBD1,15,TRBV27,CASSVGTDYGNEQFF,TGTGCCAGCAGTGTCGGGACAGATTACGGCAATGAGCAGTTCTTC
many,TRBJ1-6,TRBD1,17,TRBV6-1,CASSTYLSGQYNSPLHF,TGTGCCAGCAGTACCTATTTGTCGGGACAGTATAATTCACCCCTCCACTTT
-,TRBJ2-1,TRBD2,14,TRBV5-1,CATTTSGDYNEQFF,TGCGCCACCACGACTAGCGGGGACTACAATGAGCAGTTCTTC
many,TRBJ1-5,-,16,TRBV3-1,CASSQGPYSSNQPQHF,TGTGCCAGCAGCCAAGGACCTTACAGTTCCAATCAGCCCCAGCATTTT
many,TRBJ2-5,TRBD1,14,TRBV5-4,CASSDRTGRETQYF,TGTGCCAGCAGCGACCGGACAGGGAGAGAGACCCAGTACTTC
many,TRBJ2-5,TRBD2,17,TRBV24-1,CATSDSGIAGGQETQYF,TGTGCCACCAGTGATTCTGGTATAGCGGGGGGCCAAGAGACCCAGTACTTC
many,TRBJ1-3,-,13,TRBV2,CASQELTGNTIYF,TGTGCCAGCCAAGAGTTAACTGGAAACACCATATATTTT
many,TRBJ2-1,-,12,TRBV7-2,CASSSSGTEQFF,TGTGCCAGCAGCTCCTCAGGTACTGAGCAGTTCTTC
many,TRBJ1-1,-,16,TRBV7-9,CASSVYRVEGVLEAFF,TGTGCCAGCAGCGTTTACAGGGTTGAGGGCGTACTTGAAGCTTTCTTT
many,TRBJ1-2,-,13,TRBV28,CASRSDGYYGYTF,TGTGCCAGCAGATCCGACGGCTACTATGGCTACACCTTC
few,TRBJ1-1,TRBD1,14,TRBV5-8,CASTGGGGETEAFF,TGTGCCAGCACCGGGGGAGGGGGCGAGACTGAAGCTTTCTTT
many,TRBJ2-7,TRBD2,16,TRBV6-5,CASSPPGVAGGREQYF,TGTGCCAGCAGCCCTCCGGGAGTAGCGGGAGGAAGGGAGCAGTACTTC
many,TRBJ1-5,-,13,TRBV27,CASSGRANQPQHF,TGTGCCAGCTCCGGAAGGGCCAATCAGCCCCAGCATTTT
many,TRBJ2-1,-,13,TRBV6-2/TRBV6-3,CASSLTGDNEQFF,TGTGCCAGCAGTTTAACTGGGGACAATGAGCAGTTCTTC
-,TRBJ2-3,TRBD2,19,TRBV7-9,CASSSPRPGTSGLTDTQYF,TGTGCCAGCAGCTCCCCGAGACCCGGGACTAGCGGGTTGACAGATACGCAGTATTTT
many,TRBJ1-1,TRBD1,15,TRBV19,CASSTGQGMNTEAFF,TGTGCCAGTAGTACCGGACAGGGTATGAACACTGAAGCTTTCTTT
-,TRBJ1-2,-,12,TRBV30,CVGGGTDNGYTF,TGTGTGGGGGGGGGGACGGATAATGGCTACACCTTC
many,TRBJ1-1,-,14,TRBV19,CASSISGMNTEAFF,TGTGCCAGTAGTATCTCCGGAATGAACACTGAAGCTTTCTTT
many,TRBJ2-7,-,14,TRBV20-1,CSARDRTYFYEQYF,TGCAGTGCTAGAGATCGAACCTACTTCTACGAGCAGTACTTC
-,TRBJ2-5,TRBD1,12,TRBV29-1,CSVGTGETEEYF,TGCAGCGTTGGGACAGGGGAGACTGAAGAGTACTTC
many,TRBJ2-1,-,12,TRBV29-1,CSVGGSKDEQFF,TGCAGCGTTGGGGGGAGTAAGGATGAGCAGTTCTTC
many,TRBJ2-1,TRBD2,15,TRBV6-1,CASIQGASGGWEQFF,TGTGCCAGCATTCAAGGGGCTAGCGGAGGTTGGGAGCAGTTCTTC
many,TRBJ1-2,-,14,TRBV6-1,CASSERGIYYGYTF,TGTGCCAGCAGTGAGAGGGGGATCTACTATGGCTACACCTTC
many,TRBJ1-6,-,15,TRBV20-1,CSASNMGKSNSPLHF,TGCAGTGCTTCAAACATGGGGAAAAGTAATTCACCCCTCCACTTT
many,TRBJ2-1,TRBD2,15,TRBV2,CASRPGTSGYNEQFF,TGTGCCAGCAGGCCCGGGACTAGCGGATACAATGAGCAGTTCTTC
few,TRBJ2-2,-,15,TRBV6-5,CASSYSPGNTGELFF,TGTGCCAGCAGTTACTCGCCAGGGAACACCGGGGAGCTGTTTTTT
-,TRBJ2-5,-,13,TRBV20-1,CSARDTITETQYF,TGCAGTGCTAGAGATACTATTACGGAGACCCAGTACTTC
-,TRBJ1-1,TRBD1,13,TRBV18,CASSLGQGALAFF,TGTGCCAGCTCACTGGGACAGGGGGCATTAGCTTTCTTT
many,TRBJ2-5,TRBD1,15,TRBV2,CASSAPGQGKETQYF,TGTGCCAGCAGTGCTCCGGGACAGGGGAAAGAGACCCAGTACTTC
-,TRBJ2-5,TRBD1,15,TRBV7-9,CASSRQGLKRETQYF,TGTGCCAGCAGCCGACAGGGGTTGAAAAGAGAGACCCAGTACTTC
many,TRBJ2-2,-,16,TRBV12-3/TRBV12-4,CASSSGILGGTGELFF,TGTGCCAGCAGTTCCGGGATCCTCGGAGGCACCGGGGAGCTGTTTTTT
-,TRBJ2-5,-,14,TRBV5-1,CASSLDAPQETQYF,TGCGCCAGCAGCTTGGATGCCCCCCAAGAGACCCAGTACTTC
many,TRBJ1-2,-,15,TRBV25-1,CASSESSGTPRGYTF,TGTGCCAGCAGTGAATCCTCCGGGACCCCTCGGGGCTACACCTTC
many,TRBJ2-2,TRBD1,14,TRBV6-1,CASCADRETGELFF,TGTGCCAGCTGTGCGGACAGGGAGACCGGGGAGCTGTTTTTT
many,TRBJ2-3,TRBD1,12,TRBV5-1,CASSFGTAAQYF,TGCGCCAGCAGCTTCGGGACAGCCGCGCAGTATTTT